This is a list of T cell receptor beta chains from one sample in a study of blood T cell repertoires in COVID-19. Here immunoSEQ multiplex PCR was the method, and the copy in TCRdb shows in-frame clones only, minus some. The top ten clones hold 3.5% to 4% of a sample with some 64,000 clones, nearly 90% of them seen once. Sequenced: peripheral blood. These receptors all stem from a man aged 70 or older with acute or convalescent COVID-19. CDR3s include the opening cysteine and the closing phenylalanine or tryptophan. Fields, in order: clone size, J gene, V gene, D gene, CDR3 length, CDR3 protein, CDR3 DNA. The D gene is left open where the match is weak. The size entry is marked missing in some rows and otherwise reads once, few, many or a size class.

NA	TRBJ2-2	TRBV4-1	NA	16	CASSQAWPLGTGELFF	TGCGCCAGCAGCCAAGCTTGGCCCCTTGGCACCGGGGAGCTGTTTTTT
NA	TRBJ2-7	TRBV7-2	TRBD2	18	CASSFQGPSGGALFEQYF	TGTGCCAGCAGCTTTCAGGGTCCTAGCGGGGGGGCCCTCTTCGAGCAGTACTTC
NA	TRBJ2-7	TRBV28	TRBD1	16	CASSSHRDSNSYEQYF	TGTGCCAGCAGTTCCCACCGGGACAGTAACTCCTACGAGCAGTACTTC
NA	TRBJ1-1	TRBV7-6	NA	22	CASSLRSWGRASFGSLNTEAFF	TGTGCCAGCAGCTTAAGGTCTTGGGGCAGGGCTTCTTTTGGGTCTTTGAACACTGAAGCTTTCTTT
NA	TRBJ2-2	TRBV19	TRBD1	14	CASSVRDSLWELFF	TGTGCCAGTAGTGTCCGGGACAGTCTCTGGGAGCTGTTTTTT
NA	TRBJ2-5	TRBV2	NA	13	CASSENRVRAQYF	TGTGCCAGCAGTGAAAACCGGGTCCGGGCCCAGTACTTC
NA	TRBJ1-1	TRBV6-5	TRBD1	15	CASSFNRGRGTEAFF	TGTGCCAGCAGTTTCAACAGGGGGCGAGGCACTGAAGCTTTCTTT
few	TRBJ1-2	TRBV7-9	TRBD1	14	CASSSTGAPYGYTF	TGTGCCAGCAGCTCAACAGGGGCTCCCTATGGCTACACCTTC
NA	TRBJ2-1	TRBV3-1/TRBV3-2	TRBD1	16	CASSSKWTGPYNEQFF	TGTGCCAGCAGCTCAAAATGGACAGGGCCCTACAATGAGCAGTTCTTC
NA	TRBJ1-1	TRBV28	NA	11	CASRWRGRAFF	TGTGCCAGCAGGTGGCGGGGAAGAGCTTTCTTT
NA	TRBJ2-5	TRBV27	TRBD2	15	CASSLYGGAVETQYF	TGTGCCAGCAGTTTATACGGGGGGGCCGTTGAGACCCAGTACTTC
NA	TRBJ1-1	TRBV5-1	TRBD1	14	CASSRVRGPTEAFF	TGCGCCAGCAGCCGGGTCAGGGGGCCCACTGAAGCTTTCTTT
NA	TRBJ2-7	TRBV27	TRBD1	15	CASSLSTTGGGEQYF	TGTGCCAGCAGTTTATCGACCACAGGGGGCGGTGAGCAGTACTTC
NA	TRBJ2-7	TRBV4-1	NA	15	CASSQDPGVGYEQYF	TGCGCCAGCAGCCAAGATCCGGGGGTAGGTTACGAGCAGTACTTC
NA	TRBJ1-3	TRBV7-8	NA	16	CASSFGTGPSGNTIYF	TGTGCCAGCAGCTTCGGAACAGGCCCCTCTGGAAACACCATATATTTT
NA	TRBJ1-5	TRBV21-1	NA	15	CASIKKSGSNQPQHF	TGTGCCAGCATCAAAAAATCGGGGAGCAATCAGCCCCAGCATTTT
NA	TRBJ2-2	TRBV5-1	NA	15	CASSLDSGRGRELFF	TGCGCCAGCAGCTTGGATAGCGGAAGGGGGCGGGAGCTGTTTTTT
NA	TRBJ2-1	TRBV2	TRBD2	17	CASSEWVGGGEHNEQFF	TGTGCCAGCAGTGAATGGGTTGGGGGGGGTGAGCACAATGAGCAGTTCTTC
once	TRBJ2-1	TRBV30	TRBD1	13	CASTGGAGNEQFF	TGTGCCTCCACAGGGGGCGCGGGGAATGAGCAGTTCTTC
NA	TRBJ2-7	TRBV11-2	NA	15	CASSPQGRPRYEQYF	TGTGCCAGCAGCCCACAGGGCCGCCCGCGCTACGAGCAGTACTTC